Following are 30 T cell receptor beta chains from one sample sequenced in a study of blood T cell repertoires in COVID-19. Profiling relied on immunoSEQ multiplex PCR, and the TCRdb table lists in-frame clones only, not all of them. The sample has roughly 250,000 clones; about 91% are singletons. Specimen: PBMCs or T cells enriched from blood (not recorded which). The receptors come from a woman aged 25 to 39 with acute COVID-19.

V gene TRBV27 combines with J gene TRBJ1-1, with 12 bases that match TRBD1. The length of the CDR3 is 17 residues. The germline V gene encodes CDR1 MNHEY and CDR2 SMNVEV (reference sequence). J lost 5 bases, V lost 2 bases, and 9 bases had no gene match. This chain's CDR3 is CASSLSGTGGGITEAFF. Written as DNA, the CDR3 is TGTGCCAGCAGTTTAAGCGGGACAGGGGGCGGAATAACTGAAGCTTTCTTT.

This sequence joins TRBV5-1 and TRBJ1-4, with a weak D call TRBD1 (5 bases). Germline CDR1 reads SGHRS; CDR2 reads YFSETQ. The CDR3 is 15 amino acids. V was trimmed by 3 bases and J by 3 bases, leaving 12 bases between them. CDR3 loop: CASSSGGSANEKLFF. DNA for the CDR3: TGCGCCAGCAGCTCTGGGGGGTCGGCTAATGAAAAACTGTTTTTT.

The rearrangement links TRBV5-6 to TRBJ2-1, with TRBD2 identical over 8 bases. Unmatched junction bases numbered 7, after V lost 0 bases and J lost 2 bases. The V gene's germline CDR1 is SGHDT and CDR2 YYEEEE. The CDR3 extends over 17 amino acids. The CDR3 here is CASSLARLAGPYNEQFF. The CDR3 region has the DNA TGTGCCAGCAGCTTGGCCAGGCTAGCGGGTCCCTACAATGAGCAGTTCTTC.

V and J are TRBV19 and TRBJ1-6; D call uncertain. The germline gives CDR1 LNHDA, CDR2 SQIVND (reference sequence). The CDR3 is 15 amino acids. Trimming pared 5 bases from V and 0 bases from J, leaving 8 bases between. For the CDR3, the DNA is TGTGCCAGTAGTGATGCGGGCTCCTATAATTCACCCCTCCACTTT. Its protein product is CASSDAGSYNSPLHF.

This sequence joins TRBV2 and TRBJ2-7, with TRBD2 matching 11 bases. This CDR3 comprises 14 residues. Losses at the gene ends were 4 bases for V and 5 bases for J; bases not matched to a gene: 4. CDR1 and CDR2 (germline): SNHLY, FYNNEI. The CDR3 reads CASSVAGGLDEQYF. For the CDR3, the DNA is TGTGCCAGCAGTGTAGCGGGGGGGCTAGACGAGCAGTACTTC.

This chain connects TRBV10-3 to TRBJ2-5, with 9 positions matching TRBD1. CDR3 size: 13 residues. Unmatched junction bases numbered 6, after V lost 9 bases and J lost 4 bases. Germline assignment: CDR1 ENHRY and CDR2 SYGVKD. The CDR3: CAIKPGQGETQYF. The CDR3 DNA reads as TGTGCCATTAAACCGGGACAGGGAGAGACCCAGTACTTC.

The chain is built from TRBV6-2 or TRBV6-3 and TRBJ1-1; TRBD1 might be the D (6 bases). Trimming stripped 4 bases from V and 3 bases from J, with 15 bases between. In germline, CDR1 is MNHEY, CDR2 SVGEGT. There are 15 residues in the CDR3. Here the CDR3 DNA reads TGTGCCAGCAGTTTGGGGTGGACAGTGGACACTGAAGCTTTCTTT. Translated: CASSLGWTVDTEAFF.

The chain links TRBV2 to TRBJ1-2; D remains unclear. Trimming cost V 3 bases and J 0 bases, with 8 bases left between them. Germline V gives CDR1 SNHLY, CDR2 FYNNEI. This CDR3 spans 14 amino acids. The CDR3: CASSDLGANYGYTF. In DNA form, the CDR3 reads TGTGCCAGCAGTGATCTAGGAGCTAACTATGGCTACACCTTC.

The genes are TRBV5-1 and TRBJ1-2; 11 bases map to TRBD1. The ends lost 3 bases at V and 4 bases at J; junction bases unmatched: 5. Per germline, CDR1 SGHRS and CDR2 YFSETQ. The CDR3 is 15 residues long. The CDR3 reads CASSSGTGGAYGYTF. Here the CDR3 DNA reads TGCGCCAGCAGCTCCGGGACAGGGGGGGCCTATGGCTACACCTTC.

J is TRBJ2-1 and V is TRBV28; D is possibly TRBD2 (6 bases). The germline CDR1 and CDR2 sequences are MDHEN and SYDVKM. The CDR3 is 16 residues long. V was pared by 2 bases and J by 4 bases, with 15 bases between. The CDR3 DNA reads TGTGCCAGCAGTTTAATTGGAGGGGCAATTTACAATGAGCAGTTCTTC. Translated, it gives CASSLIGGAIYNEQFF.

The chain recombines TRBV3-1 (or the pseudogene TRBV3-2) with TRBJ2-5; D uncertain. Germline values: CDR1 LGHDT, CDR2 YNNKEL (reference sequence). V gave up 0 bases and J gave up 3 bases, with 5 bases separating them. The CDR3 consists of 13 residues. The CDR3 loop reads CASSQDPEETQYF. DNA for the CDR3: TGTGCCAGCAGCCAAGACCCGGAAGAGACCCAGTACTTC.

This chain connects TRBV7-2 to TRBJ1-2; D perhaps matches TRBD1 (6 bases). Germline V gene lookup returns CDR1 SGHTA and CDR2 FQGNSA. CDR3 size: 15 residues. Trimming shortened V by 2 bases and J by 1 base, and 11 bases separated the two germline ends. The CDR3 loop is CASSLFAGVNYGYTF. The CDR3 DNA sequence: TGTGCCAGCAGCTTATTTGCAGGGGTTAACTATGGCTACACCTTC. Using reference TRBV7-2 and TRBJ1-2 for the parts outside the CDR3, the full variable domain is GAGVSQSPSNKVTEKGKDVELRCDPISGHTALYWYRQSLGQGLEFLIYFQGNSAPDKSGLPSDRFSAERTGGSVSTLTIQRTQQEDSAVYLCASSLFAGVNYGYTFGSGTRLTVV.

The V call is TRBV23-1, the J call TRBJ1-1; 7 nucleotides align to TRBD1. TRBV23-1 is an ORF, with its function uncertain. CDR3 length: 16 amino acids. Trimming cost V 3 bases and J 4 bases; bases outside gene matches: 11. The CDR3 is CASSHPPDRAVTEAFF. CDR3 bases: TGCGCCAGCAGTCATCCCCCCGACAGGGCAGTCACTGAAGCTTTCTTT.

J is TRBJ2-7 and V is TRBV5-8; TRBD2 matches 8 bases. The V gene's germline CDR1 is SGHTS and CDR2 YDEGEE. V shed 4 bases and J 2 bases; nucleotides not matched to a gene: 5. The CDR3 consists of 14 residues. The DNA of the CDR3 is TGTGCCAGCAGCGATGGACTAGCTCCCTACGAGCAGTACTTC. Protein sequence: CASSDGLAPYEQYF.

J is TRBJ1-5 and V is TRBV19, with TRBD1 as a possible D gene (5 bases). The CDR3 extends over 15 amino acids. Germline CDR1 reads LNHDA; CDR2 reads SQIVND (reference sequence). V gave up 1 base and J gave up 2 bases, with 9 bases separating them. The CDR3 DNA reads TGTGCCAGTAGTATAGGGGGGGGTGGCAATCAGCCCCAGCATTTT. Amino acids: CASSIGGGGNQPQHF.

J is TRBJ1-3 and V is TRBV29-1; 9 bases match TRBD1. The CDR3 is 13 amino acids. The germline gives CDR1 SQVTM, CDR2 ANQGSEA. With 7 bases clipped from V and 2 bases from J, the junction kept 3 bases outside the gene matches. The CDR3 nucleotides read TGCAGCGGACGACAGGGGGCTGGAAACACCATATATTTT. Translated: CSGRQGAGNTIYF.

This rearrangement joins TRBV5-1 to TRBJ2-2; D is possibly TRBD2 (6 bases). Germline V gene lookup returns CDR1 SGHRS and CDR2 YFSETQ. Trimming cost V 4 bases and J 3 bases, with 25 bases left between them. CDR3 length equals 19 residues. CDR3 sequence (DNA): TGCGCCAGCAGCCCGGGAGAGGCCCCGAGTCTTAGGGACACCGGGGAGCTGTTTTTT. Residues: CASSPGEAPSLRDTGELFF. The full variable domain, with the rest looked up from reference TRBV5-1 and TRBJ2-2, is KAGVTQTPRYLIKTRGQQVTLSCSPISGHRSVSWYQQTPGQGLQFLFEYFSETQRNKGNFPGRFSGRQFSNSRSEMNVSTLELGDSALYLCASSPGEAPSLRDTGELFFGEGSRLTVL.

CDR3 nucleotides: TGTGCCAGCAGTCGGGAGCCAGGGGGCGGGTACGAGCAGTACTTC. It specifies CASSREPGGGYEQYF. The chain employs TRBV27 and TRBJ2-7; 8 positions agree with TRBD1. The CDR3 has 15 residues. The V gene end was trimmed by 5 bases and the J gene end by 4 bases; junction bases not matched to a gene: 10. Germline-derived CDR1 and CDR2 are MNHEY and SMNVEV (reference sequence).

V is TRBV4-1 and J is TRBJ2-1, with TRBD2 matching over 9 bases. The CDR3 is 16 residues long. Germline loops: CDR1 MGHRA, CDR2 YSYEKL. With V trimmed by 6 bases and J by 5 bases, 11 bases remained unmatched. CDR3 DNA sequence: TGCGCCAGCAGGGGGATTAGCGGGGGAGCCAACAATGAGCAGTTCTTC. Its translation: CASRGISGGANNEQFF.

The chain couples TRBV5-1 to TRBJ2-3; TRBD2 might be the D (5 bases). Germline-derived CDR1 and CDR2 are SGHRS and YFSETQ. Trimming shortened V by 4 bases and J by 6 bases, and 30 bases separated the two germline ends. CDR3 length: 19 amino acids. The CDR3 loop reads CASSPQRPGTSPIWDTQYF. The CDR3 nucleotides are TGCGCCAGCAGCCCACAACGGCCGGGAACCTCACCGATTTGGGATACGCAGTATTTT.

The chain carries TRBV2 and TRBJ2-7; D possibly corresponds to TRBD1 (6 bases). Germline CDR1 reads SNHLY; CDR2 reads FYNNEI. This CDR3 contains 14 residues. Trimming removed 7 bases at V and 3 bases at J, with 16 bases between. CDR3 nucleotides: TGTGCCAGCACTCAGGGGCGTAACGACTACGAGCAGTACTTC. Encoded protein: CASTQGRNDYEQYF.

The chain uses TRBV5-1 and TRBJ1-1; maybe TRBD1 (5 bases). The V end was cut by 4 bases, the J end by 5 bases, with 18 bases between. The V gene's germline CDR1 is SGHRS and CDR2 YFSETQ. This CDR3 has 15 amino acids. CDR3 region: CASSPGVGTRTEAFF. CDR3 DNA sequence: TGCGCCAGCAGCCCGGGGGTCGGCACGAGGACTGAAGCTTTCTTT.

V and J are TRBV5-1 and TRBJ1-2; D is unclear. Germline values: CDR1 SGHRS, CDR2 YFSETQ. The CDR3 loop spans 15 amino acids. V lost 0 bases, J lost 7 bases, and 16 bases lay in between. The CDR3 protein is CASSLVAPGYRGYTF. The CDR3 nucleotides are TGCGCCAGCAGCTTGGTGGCCCCCGGGTACCGTGGCTACACCTTC.

This chain links TRBV10-3 with TRBJ1-6; TRBD1 agrees at 7 bases. This CDR3 spans 18 amino acids. Germline V gene sequence: CDR1 ENHRY, CDR2 SYGVKD. The V segment lost 1 base and the J segment 3 bases; nucleotides outside the gene matches: 9. CDR3 residues: CAISEWGQSGNYNSPLHF. The CDR3 DNA reads TGTGCCATCAGTGAGTGGGGACAGTCTGGAAACTATAATTCACCCCTCCACTTT.

The chain employs TRBV11-3 and TRBJ2-3, with TRBD2 matching 9 bases. Germline values: CDR1 SGHNT, CDR2 YENEEA. The CDR3 loop spans 15 amino acids. V shed 5 bases and J 3 bases; nucleotides not matched to a gene: 6. DNA of the CDR3: TGTGCCAGCAGCCCTAGCGGGGAACGGACAGATACGCAGTATTTT. As protein: CASSPSGERTDTQYF.

This clone was counted once. V usage is TRBV7-6 and J usage is TRBJ2-1, with 8 bases identical to TRBD1. Trimming removed 5 bases from V and 0 bases from J; junction bases left unmatched: 12. This CDR3 comprises 18 residues. Germline V gene data show CDR1 as SGHVS and CDR2 as FNYEAQ. CDR3: CASSLRFPDRDSYNEQFF. In DNA form, the CDR3 reads TGTGCCAGCAGCCTTCGGTTCCCGGACAGGGACTCCTACAATGAGCAGTTCTTC.

The chain joins TRBV19 to TRBJ1-6; D is perhaps TRBD1 (6 bases). V lost 7 bases and J 7 bases, leaving 11 bases between the germline ends. Germline values: CDR1 LNHDA, CDR2 SQIVND (reference sequence). The CDR3 loop spans 13 amino acids. CDR3 in DNA: TGTGCCAGTAAGGGGGACACAAATTCACCCCTCCACTTT. As protein: CASKGDTNSPLHF.

This clone showed up just once. The genes are TRBV20-1 and TRBJ1-5, with TRBD1 matching 7 bases. The CDR3 extends over 14 amino acids. The germline V gene encodes CDR1 DFQATT and CDR2 SNEGSKA (reference sequence). Germline trimming cut 3 bases from V and 0 bases from J; bases unmatched to any gene: 2. The chain's CDR3 is CSASGQASNQPQHF. The CDR3 DNA sequence: TGCAGTGCTAGTGGACAGGCTAGCAATCAGCCCCAGCATTTT.

The chain joins TRBV19 to TRBJ1-2, with TRBD1 as a possible D gene (5 bases). The V and J ends lost 11 bases and 0 bases respectively, with 16 bases between them. The CDR3 has 14 residues. The germline V gene has CDR1 LNHDA and CDR2 SQIVND (reference sequence). For the CDR3, the DNA is TGTGCCTGCCGACAGATTGATACTAACTATGGCTACACCTTC. Translated: CACRQIDTNYGYTF.

This clone was recorded a few times. This rearrangement joins TRBV11-2 to TRBJ1-1; 7 bases match TRBD1. Germline loops: CDR1 SGHAT, CDR2 FQNNGV. The V gene end was trimmed by 1 base and the J gene end by 0 bases; junction bases not matched to a gene: 14. CDR3 length equals 19 residues. The CDR3 sequence: CASSLGRNRGLPMNTEAFF. CDR3 nucleotide sequence: TGTGCCAGCAGCTTAGGTCGAAACAGGGGCTTACCGATGAACACTGAAGCTTTCTTT.